The present T cell receptor (beta chain) was sequenced within a study of molecular identifiers for immune sequencing clone quantification. Study in general: Replicate runs used RNA from approximately 20,000 or 100,000 naive CD8 cells, which was split five ways into aliquots, and four of those aliquots were then sequenced. Study-wide points: Jurkat TCR RNA spiked in from one cell (amid one million naive cells) was reportedly detectable. Clones exceeding 20 RNA copies carried over 97% of effector molecules but under 1% of naive-cell molecules.

This clonotype has a count of ten or more. Its antigen is unknown. TCR libraries were built in bulk with a published protocol and specific TCR primers. TCRdb passed the PCR reads through MiXCR, listing each CDR3 protein once. The sample yields about 12,000 distinct CDR3 sequences, roughly 15% seen once. Trimming cost V 4 bases and J 2 bases; bases outside gene matches: 3. This CDR3 has 14 amino acids. CDR1 SGHDT and CDR2 YYEEEE come from the germline V gene. This receptor was taken from a human donor in good health. Some libraries in this study had Jurkat cell RNA spiked in. What was sequenced was naive CD8+ T cells from blood, with Jurkat cell RNA spiked in. Sample subset: FACS-sorted CD8+CD4-CCR7+CD45RA+ naive T cells. The chain joins TRBV5-6 to TRBJ1-5, with 7 nucleotides matching TRBD1. The CDR3 region has the DNA TGTGCCAGCAGCCCCGGGACAGGCAATCAGCCCCAGCATTTT. Its protein product is CASSPGTGNQPQHF.